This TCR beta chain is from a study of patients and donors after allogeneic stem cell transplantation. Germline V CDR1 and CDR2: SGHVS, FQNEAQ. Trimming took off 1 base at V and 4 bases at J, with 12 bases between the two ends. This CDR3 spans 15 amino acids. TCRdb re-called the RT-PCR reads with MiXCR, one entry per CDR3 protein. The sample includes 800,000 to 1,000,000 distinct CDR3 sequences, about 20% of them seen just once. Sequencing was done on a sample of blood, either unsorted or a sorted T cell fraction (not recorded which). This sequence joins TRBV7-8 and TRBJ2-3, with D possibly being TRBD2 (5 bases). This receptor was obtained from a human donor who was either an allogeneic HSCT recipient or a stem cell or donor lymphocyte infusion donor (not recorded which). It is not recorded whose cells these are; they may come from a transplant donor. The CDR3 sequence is CASSLGGRRPDTQYF. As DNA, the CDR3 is TGTGCCAGCAGCTTAGGGGGTCGGAGGCCAGATACGCAGTATTTT.